The entry below describes one T cell receptor beta chain. Its antigen is undetermined. The data were taken from a study of OX40 agonist ivuxolimab in advanced cancers. Study findings and constraints: Expanded clones belonging to CD8+ T cells outnumbered, on average, those of CD4+.

Assay: immunoSEQ multiplex PCR; the TCRdb copy retains only in-frame clones and omits some. Among 4,000 to 6,500 clones listed, about 70% were seen once. Blood sampling was done at baseline, cycle 4 day 1, and cycle 7 day 1. This sequence was found in an adult with an advanced solid tumor such as melanoma, head and neck, liver or kidney cancer. The sequences come from CD4+ or CD8+ T cells sorted from blood, collected in a trial of the OX40 agonist ivuxolimab.

The CDR3 coding sequence is TGTGCCAGTAGCGGATGGCGGCGGGGAACAAACACTGAAGCTTTCTTT. This encodes CASSGWRRGTNTEAFF. This chain uses TRBV19 with TRBJ1-1; D is ambiguous. The CDR3 spans 16 residues. Between the trimmed V and J ends, which lost 6 bases and 2 bases, there was a span of 19 bases. Germline V gene lookup returns CDR1 LNHDA and CDR2 SQIVND (reference sequence).